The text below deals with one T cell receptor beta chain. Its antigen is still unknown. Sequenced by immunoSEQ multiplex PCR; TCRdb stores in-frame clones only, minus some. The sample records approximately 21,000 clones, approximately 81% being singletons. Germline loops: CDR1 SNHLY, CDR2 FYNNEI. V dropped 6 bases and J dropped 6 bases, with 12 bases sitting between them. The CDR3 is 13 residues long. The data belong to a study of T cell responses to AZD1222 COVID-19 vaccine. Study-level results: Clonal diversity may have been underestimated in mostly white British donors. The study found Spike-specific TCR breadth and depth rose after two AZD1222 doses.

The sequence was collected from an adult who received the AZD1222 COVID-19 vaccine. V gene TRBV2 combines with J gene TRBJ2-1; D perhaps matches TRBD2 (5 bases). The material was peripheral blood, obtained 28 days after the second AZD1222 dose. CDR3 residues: CASSSDYSNEQFF. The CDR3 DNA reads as TGTGCCAGCAGCTCCGACTACAGCAATGAGCAGTTCTTC.